This TCR beta chain emerged from a study of cytomegalovirus exposure and HLA in healthy donors. Trimming left V 8 bases short and J 2 bases short, with 8 bases between. In germline, CDR1 is WSHSY, CDR2 SAAADI. CDR3 length equals 12 residues. The primer mix had 60 Vbeta and 13 Jbeta primers. The assay was immunoSEQ multiplex PCR, and TCRdb's table has in-frame clones only and misses some. The table includes some 200,000 clones, roughly 9.5% detected once. The chain is built from TRBV10-2 and TRBJ2-3; no definite D call. Sequences were obtained from PBMCs. This clonotype was obtained from a woman aged 25-40 years in good health and CMV-seropositive. CDR3: CASGHNTDTQYF. DNA of the CDR3: TGCGCCAGCGGGCATAACACAGATACGCAGTATTTT.